These 21 T cell receptor beta chains came from one sample sequenced in a study of blood T cell repertoires in COVID-19. The assay was immunoSEQ multiplex PCR, and TCRdb's table has in-frame clones only and misses some. The sample holds about 400,000 clones; around 89% are singletons and the top ten take 1% to 1.5%. Sequencing was done on a sample of peripheral blood. These receptors were taken from a man aged 35-49 years with acute or convalescent COVID-19.

V gene TRBV3-1 (or the pseudogene TRBV3-2) combines with J gene TRBJ2-3; D might be TRBD1 (6 bases). Germline CDR1 is LGHDT and CDR2 is YNNKEL (reference sequence). Trimming removed 4 bases from V and 0 bases from J, with 8 bases in between. The CDR3 consists of 14 residues. The CDR3 sequence is CASSRQVSTDTQYF. The CDR3 nucleotides read TGTGCCAGCAGCCGACAGGTGAGCACAGATACGCAGTATTTT.

This clone was observed a single time. The chain combines TRBV10-2 with TRBJ1-1; 8 bases map to TRBD1. This CDR3 is built from 15 residues. Looked up from germline, CDR1 is WSHSY and CDR2 is SAAADI. With 7 bases clipped from V and 5 bases from J, the junction kept 12 bases outside the gene matches. The CDR3 region is CASIKAAGGQTEAFF. The CDR3 region has the DNA TGCGCCAGCATAAAAGCAGCAGGGGGCCAGACTGAAGCTTTCTTT.

V is TRBV12-3 or TRBV12-4 and J is TRBJ1-5; D might be TRBD1 (6 bases). This CDR3 region has 13 residues. V dropped 3 bases and J dropped 6 bases, with 9 bases sitting between them. The CDR3 protein is CASSFSRGQPQHF. In DNA, the CDR3 is TGTGCCAGCAGTTTCTCCAGGGGTCAGCCCCAGCATTTT.

The chain joins TRBV29-1 to TRBJ2-7, with TRBD2 as a possible D gene (6 bases). The CDR3 covers 14 residues. Germline V CDR1 and CDR2: SQVTM, ANQGSEA. With 6 bases removed from V and 0 bases from J, the gap between germline ends came to 15 bases. CDR3 region: CSVAGVSGSYEQYF. DNA for the CDR3: TGCAGCGTCGCAGGTGTTAGCGGCTCCTACGAGCAGTACTTC.

This clone was recorded a few times. The rearrangement uses TRBV10-1 and TRBJ1-1, with 10 bases matching TRBD1. CDR3 size: 14 residues. Germline CDR1 and CDR2: WNHNN and SYGVQD (reference sequence). Germline trimming cut 2 bases from V and 3 bases from J; bases unmatched to any gene: 0. The CDR3 spells CASSEGTGDTEAFF. CDR3 nucleotide sequence: TGCGCCAGCAGTGAGGGGACAGGGGACACTGAAGCTTTCTTT.

The chain employs TRBV19 and TRBJ2-3; 8 bases match TRBD2. The CDR3 loop spans 14 amino acids. The ends lost 6 bases at V and 2 bases at J; junction bases unmatched: 4. Germline V gives CDR1 LNHDA, CDR2 SQIVND (reference sequence). CDR3 nucleotide sequence: TGTGCCAGTAGCGGACTAGCAGACACAGATACGCAGTATTTT. Amino acids: CASSGLADTDTQYF. The complete variable domain, with remaining parts taken from reference TRBV19 and TRBJ2-3, reads DGGITQSPKYLFRKEGQNVTLSCEQNLNHDAMYWYRQDPGQGLRLIYYSQIVNDFQKGDIAEGYSVSREKKESFPLTVTSAQKNPTAFYLCASSGLADTDTQYFGPGTRLTVL.

A word on this clone: At one end, the junction sequence differs from germline, possibly due to a read error. The chain employs TRBV12-5 and TRBJ1-2; no definite D call. Germline-derived CDR1 and CDR2 are LGHNT and FRNRAP. The CDR3 consists of 13 residues. The CDR3 loop reads CASGLDRVYGYTF. The CDR3 DNA reads as TGTGCTAGTGGATTGGACCGAGTCTATGGCTACACCTTC. Full variable domain (rest looked up from reference TRBV12-5 and TRBJ1-2): DARVTQTPRHKVTEMGQEVTMRCQPILGHNTVFWYRQTMMQGLELLAYFRNRAPLDDSGMPKDRFSAEMPDATLATLKIQPSEPRDSAVYFCASGLDRVYGYTFGSGTRLTVV.

The chain is built from TRBV11-2 and TRBJ2-7; 8 nucleotides agree with TRBD1. Germline CDR1 SGHAT, CDR2 FQNNGV. The CDR3 length is 11 residues. In nucleotides, the CDR3 is TGTGAAAGGACAGGGAGCTACGAGCAGTACTTC. Protein sequence: CERTGSYEQYF.

V and J are TRBV5-5 and TRBJ1-1; 10 bases are a match to TRBD1. This CDR3 contains 15 residues. V shed 2 bases and J 2 bases; nucleotides not matched to a gene: 3. CDR1 SGHKS and CDR2 YYEKEE come from the germline V gene (reference sequence). In DNA form, the CDR3 reads TGTGCCAGCAGCTTTCGACAGGGGGCAAACACTGAAGCTTTCTTT. Translated, it gives CASSFRQGANTEAFF.

V usage is TRBV27 and J usage is TRBJ2-1; the match to TRBD2 covers 12 bases. From germline, CDR1 is MNHEY and CDR2 SMNVEV (reference sequence). Trimming took 4 bases from V and 6 from J; bases not matched to a gene: 13. There are 18 residues in the CDR3. CDR3 nucleotides: TGTGCCAGCAGTTCACCGGGACTAGCGGGCACCCTGGGCAATGAGCAGTTCTTC. Protein product: CASSSPGLAGTLGNEQFF.

The V and J genes are TRBV14 and TRBJ2-1, with D possibly TRBD1 on 6 matching bases. This CDR3 has 15 amino acids. V shed 4 bases and J shed 3 bases, with 13 bases lying between them. Germline CDR1 SGHDN, CDR2 FVKESK. The CDR3 region has the DNA TGTGCCAGCAGCCGTCTCAGGGGCATCTACAATGAGCAGTTCTTC. Protein product: CASSRLRGIYNEQFF.

The J gene is TRBJ1-2, the V gene TRBV7-2; maybe TRBD1 (6 bases). Looked up from germline, CDR1 is SGHTA and CDR2 is FQGNSA. The CDR3 covers 14 residues. With 1 base removed from V and 4 bases from J, the gap between germline ends came to 10 bases. CDR3 protein: CASSLDRGAYGYTF. Here the CDR3 DNA reads TGTGCCAGCAGCTTAGATCGGGGGGCCTATGGCTACACCTTC.

This clone was observed a handful of times. CDR3 amino acids: CASSPTGSYEQYF. The DNA of the CDR3 is TGTGCCAGCAGCCCGACAGGCTCCTACGAGCAGTACTTC. This rearrangement joins TRBV12-3 or TRBV12-4 to TRBJ2-7; maybe TRBD1 (6 bases). The CDR3 runs 13 residues. The V gene lost 6 bases and the J gene lost 0 bases, with 9 bases spanning the gap.

This sequence joins TRBV5-1 and TRBJ2-1, with 8 nucleotides matching TRBD2. V dropped 4 bases and J dropped 5; count of bases not matched to a gene: 11. The CDR3 is made up of 16 amino acids. From germline, CDR1 is SGHRS and CDR2 YFSETQ. CDR3 protein: CASSRGAGAGDNEQFF. CDR3 nucleotide sequence: TGCGCCAGCAGCAGGGGAGCGGGAGCTGGGGACAATGAGCAGTTCTTC.

V is TRBV27 and J is TRBJ1-5; 7 bases are a match to TRBD1. Germline CDR1 MNHEY, CDR2 SMNVEV (reference sequence). CDR3 length equals 16 residues. J gave up 3 bases and V 8 bases, and 13 bases lay outside the gene matches. The CDR3 protein is CASPSLQGTNNQPQHF. The DNA of the CDR3 is TGTGCCAGCCCTTCTCTACAGGGGACGAACAATCAGCCCCAGCATTTT.

This chain links TRBV6-5 with TRBJ1-2; D call uncertain. Germline V lookup: CDR1 MNHEY, CDR2 SVGAGI. V was trimmed by 4 bases and J by 4 bases, leaving 13 bases between them. The CDR3 has 14 amino acids. The CDR3 sequence: CASSSLPGGYGYTF. The CDR3 DNA reads TGTGCCAGCAGTTCTCTCCCGGGTGGCTATGGCTACACCTTC.

The V gene is TRBV2, the J gene TRBJ2-2; D may be TRBD2 (6 bases). This CDR3 comprises 12 residues. Trimming stripped 8 bases from V and 6 bases from J, with 10 bases between. Germline V gene data show CDR1 as SNHLY and CDR2 as FYNNEI. Here the CDR3 DNA reads TGTGCCAGCCAGGAGGGCCCCGGGGAGCTGTTTTTT. Translated, it gives CASQEGPGELFF.

The V gene is TRBV6-5, the J gene TRBJ1-3; 7 bases line up with TRBD1. The ends lost 7 bases at V and 1 base at J; junction bases unmatched: 4. CDR3 length: 14 residues. Germline V lookup: CDR1 MNHEY, CDR2 SVGAGI. The CDR3 region is CASTDRVSGNTIYF. The CDR3 DNA follows: TGTGCCAGCACCGACAGGGTATCTGGAAACACCATATATTTT.

For this clone: This sample includes further DNA sequences coding for the same CDR3. The rearrangement links TRBV19 to TRBJ2-2, with 8 positions matching TRBD1. Germline assignment: CDR1 LNHDA and CDR2 SQIVND (reference sequence). The V segment lost 3 bases and the J segment 4 bases; nucleotides outside the gene matches: 1. This CDR3 region has 14 residues. CDR3 in amino acids: CASSIDRGTGELFF. DNA for the CDR3: TGTGCCAGTAGTATCGACAGGGGCACCGGGGAGCTGTTTTTT.

The CDR3 nucleotides read TGTGCCAGCAGCTTAGGGGGCGGGGCCCAGTACTTC. Residues: CASSLGGGAQYF. J is TRBJ2-5 and V is TRBV5-5, with D maybe TRBD1 (7 bases). The germline gives CDR1 SGHKS, CDR2 YYEKEE (reference sequence). V was trimmed by 2 bases and J by 9 bases, leaving 11 bases between them. This CDR3 spans 12 amino acids.

The chain is built from TRBV10-3 and TRBJ1-5; TRBD1 agrees at 7 bases. The trim removed 6 bases at V and 0 bases at J, leaving 5 bases unmatched. This CDR3 contains 15 residues. The V gene's germline CDR1 is ENHRY and CDR2 SYGVKD. The CDR3 region has the DNA TGTGCCATCAGCGCCGGACAGGATAGCAATCAGCCCCAGCATTTT. This encodes CAISAGQDSNQPQHF.